The 31 T cell receptor beta chains presented below share a single source sample, sequenced in a study of patients and donors after allogeneic stem cell transplantation. One entry per CDR3 protein, called by TCRdb with MiXCR from the RT-PCR reads. The sample holds about 960,000 distinct CDR3 sequences, over 15% seen once. Input material: blood, either unsorted or a sorted T cell fraction (not recorded which). The receptor source for this set is a human donor who was either an allogeneic HSCT recipient or a stem cell or donor lymphocyte infusion donor (not recorded which). It is not recorded whose cells these are; they may come from a transplant donor.

This clonotype was seen a few times. This sequence joins TRBV4-1 and TRBJ2-1, with D unresolved. CDR1 is MGHRA and CDR2 is YSYEKL in the germline V gene. V dropped 1 base and J dropped 5 bases, with 12 bases sitting between them. There are 15 residues in the CDR3. The CDR3 bases are TGCGCCAGCAGCCAAGGAAGAGGAAGCCACAATGAGCAGTTCTTC. Amino acids: CASSQGRGSHNEQFF.

The V gene is TRBV12-3 or TRBV12-4, the J gene TRBJ1-4; D gene uncertain. This CDR3 has 14 residues. V lost 5 bases and J lost 8, with 15 bases in between. Here the CDR3 reads CASSPSGLWEKLFF. In DNA form, the CDR3 reads TGTGCCAGCAGTCCCTCGGGCCTTTGGGAAAAACTGTTTTTT.

Only a few counts were recorded for this clonotype. The V gene is TRBV24-1, the J gene TRBJ2-7; the D is unclear. This CDR3 has 13 residues. Between the trimmed V and J ends, which lost 6 bases and 0 bases, there was a span of 8 bases. Germline assignment: CDR1 KGHDR and CDR2 SFDVKD. The CDR3 protein is CATSRPGSYEQYF. In DNA form, the CDR3 reads TGTGCCACCAGTCGGCCAGGCTCCTACGAGCAGTACTTC.

This clonotype was recorded at least ten times. V gene TRBV12-3 or TRBV12-4 combines with J gene TRBJ2-7; the D is unclear. V lost 2 bases to trimming and J lost 4 bases, with 6 bases between them. The CDR3 is 12 amino acids. The CDR3 loop is CASSLTVYEQYF. The CDR3 DNA is TGTGCCAGCAGTTTAACTGTTTACGAGCAGTACTTC.

The chain recombines TRBV3-1 with TRBJ1-1, with D hard to call. The CDR3 covers 14 residues. Germline V gives CDR1 LGHDT, CDR2 YNNKEL (reference sequence). V was trimmed by 1 base and J by 1 base, leaving 7 bases between them. CDR3 sequence (DNA): TGTGCCAGCAGCCAAGTCGGGAGGAACACTGAAGCTTTCTTT. This translates into CASSQVGRNTEAFF.

The chain carries TRBV2 and TRBJ1-2; D unresolved. CDR1 SNHLY and CDR2 FYNNEI come from the germline V gene. The CDR3 sequence is 16 residues long. With 3 bases removed from V and 0 bases from J, the gap between germline ends came to 14 bases. The CDR3 spells CASSDLRSVANYGYTF. The CDR3 DNA sequence: TGTGCCAGCAGTGATCTAAGGAGTGTAGCTAACTATGGCTACACCTTC. Full variable domain (missing parts from reference TRBV2 and TRBJ1-2): EPEVTQTPSHQVTQMGQEVILRCVPISNHLYFYWYRQILGQKVEFLVSFYNNEISEKSEIFDDQFSVERPDGSNFTLKIRSTKLEDSAMYFCASSDLRSVANYGYTFGSGTRLTVV.

V is TRBV4-2 and J is TRBJ1-1, with no clear D. V shed 3 bases and J shed 3 bases, with 11 bases lying between them. CDR1 is LGHNA and CDR2 is YNFKEQ in the germline V gene. CDR3 size: 14 residues. This CDR3 is CASSHIRGDTEAFF. The DNA of the CDR3 is TGTGCCAGCAGCCATATAAGAGGCGACACTGAAGCTTTCTTT.

The rearrangement joins TRBV5-1 to TRBJ1-5; D is perhaps TRBD1 (6 bases). In germline, CDR1 is SGHRS, CDR2 YFSETQ. Trimming stripped 8 bases from V and 2 bases from J, with 11 bases between. The CDR3 loop spans 13 amino acids. CDR3 nucleotides: TGCGCCAGTAAGGGGGATGGCAATCAGCCCCAGCATTTT. Amino acid sequence: CASKGDGNQPQHF.

This rearrangement joins TRBV6-5 to TRBJ2-3, with D possibly matching TRBD1 (5 bases). Germline V gene sequence: CDR1 MNHEY, CDR2 SVGAGI. This CDR3 contains 16 residues. V gave up 2 bases and J gave up 4 bases, with 16 bases separating them. The CDR3 loop is CASSYGARRVSDTQYF. CDR3 DNA sequence: TGTGCCAGCAGTTACGGGGCAAGGCGCGTTTCAGATACGCAGTATTTT.

This clonotype was seen only a few times. V is TRBV5-1 and J is TRBJ2-7, with D perhaps TRBD1 or TRBD2 (5 bases each). Germline values: CDR1 SGHRS, CDR2 YFSETQ. The CDR3 is 14 residues long. Trimming took off 3 bases at V and 5 bases at J, with 15 bases between the two ends. The CDR3 reads CASSSDTRTHEQYF. CDR3 in DNA: TGCGCCAGCAGCTCGGACACTAGGACGCACGAGCAGTACTTC.

V usage is TRBV20-1 and J usage is TRBJ1-1, with no clear D. The CDR3 sequence is 13 residues long. V lost 2 bases and J lost 1, with 8 bases in between. Per germline, CDR1 DFQATT and CDR2 SNEGSKA (reference sequence). CDR3 residues: CSARLKPNTEAFF. Here the CDR3 DNA reads TGCAGTGCTAGACTCAAGCCGAACACTGAAGCTTTCTTT.

Concerning this clonotype itself: It differs at one base from a far larger clone, so likely a read error. V usage is TRBV27 and J usage is TRBJ1-5; 12 nucleotides agree with TRBD1. The CDR3 runs 15 residues. The germline V gene encodes CDR1 MNHEY and CDR2 SMNVEV (reference sequence). The ends lost 4 bases at V and 6 bases at J; junction bases unmatched: 4. The CDR3 reads CASSSGTGGSQPQHF. The DNA of the CDR3 is TGTGCCAGCAGTTCCGGGACAGGGGGCAGTCAGCCCCAGCATTTT.

This clonotype was seen more than once but under ten times. The chain carries TRBV5-5 and TRBJ1-1; 7 positions match TRBD1. The germline gives CDR1 SGHKS, CDR2 YYEKEE (reference sequence). The V gene end was trimmed by 2 bases and the J gene end by 1 base; junction bases not matched to a gene: 8. The length of the CDR3 is 16 residues. The CDR3 sequence: CASSFTDRRENTEAFF. The CDR3 DNA reads TGTGCCAGCAGCTTCACGGACAGGCGAGAGAACACTGAAGCTTTCTTT.

This clonotype was counted a few times. This chain uses TRBV15 with TRBJ1-2; D is perhaps TRBD1 (6 bases). The CDR3 has 16 amino acids. Trimming took off 0 bases at V and 7 bases at J, with 18 bases between the two ends. Germline CDR1 and CDR2: LNHNV and YYDKDF (reference sequence). The CDR3 nucleotides are TGTGCCACCAGCAGAGATCGTCAGGGGAGGTCGGGTGGCTACACCTTC. Translated, it gives CATSRDRQGRSGGYTF.

The chain recombines TRBV19 with TRBJ2-7; no clear D. V lost 6 bases and J 4 bases, leaving 7 bases between the germline ends. Germline V gene sequence: CDR1 LNHDA, CDR2 SQIVND (reference sequence). The CDR3 has 11 amino acids. DNA for the CDR3: TGTGCCAGTAGATTCCCATACGAGCAGTACTTC. It yields the protein CASRFPYEQYF.

The chain joins TRBV7-2 to TRBJ1-3; D is uncertain. Trimming pared 5 bases from V and 0 bases from J, leaving 14 bases between. This CDR3 region has 16 residues. Germline V gene sequence: CDR1 SGHTA, CDR2 FQGNSA. This CDR3 is CASSPQVRSSGNTIYF. Written as DNA, the CDR3 is TGTGCCAGCAGCCCCCAGGTCAGGAGCTCTGGAAACACCATATATTTT.

This clonotype was seen many times. This chain uses TRBV29-1 with TRBJ2-2; D gene unclear. The germline CDR1 and CDR2 sequences are SQVTM and ANQGSEA. V was trimmed by 5 bases and J by 0 bases, leaving 10 bases between them. The CDR3 consists of 14 residues. For the CDR3, the DNA is TGCAGCGTTCTAGACAACTCGAACACCGGGGAGCTGTTTTTT. The encoded protein is CSVLDNSNTGELFF.

V usage is TRBV6-1 and J usage is TRBJ2-3; TRBD2 matches at 10 bases. The germline gives CDR1 MNHNS, CDR2 SASEGT. With V trimmed by 5 bases and J by 4 bases, 6 bases remained unmatched. The CDR3 is 15 amino acids. CDR3 coding DNA: TGTGCCAGCAGTCAAGGGACTAGCGTTCCAGATACGCAGTATTTT. The encoded protein is CASSQGTSVPDTQYF.

The V call is TRBV4-1, the J call TRBJ2-2; no definite D call. Germline CDR1 MGHRA, CDR2 YSYEKL. The CDR3 runs to 14 residues. Trimming took 3 bases from V and 0 from J, leaving 5 bases between them. The CDR3 DNA reads TGCGCCAGCAGCCACGGGCCGAACACCGGGGAGCTGTTTTTT. It specifies CASSHGPNTGELFF.

The chain links TRBV7-9 to TRBJ2-7; D could derive from TRBD1 or TRBD2 (5 bases each). The CDR3 contains 14 residues. Between the trimmed V and J ends, which lost 5 bases and 7 bases, there was a span of 18 bases. Germline CDR1 SEHNR, CDR2 FQNEAQ (reference sequence). CDR3 nucleotides: TGTGCCAGCAGCGCCGGGACCTCGGTGGGGGAGCAGTACTTC. Its protein is CASSAGTSVGEQYF.

The rearrangement joins TRBV20-1 to TRBJ2-5; D remains unclear. Germline values: CDR1 DFQATT, CDR2 SNEGSKA (reference sequence). V gave up 0 bases and J gave up 4 bases, with 3 bases separating them. The CDR3 sequence is 11 residues long. CDR3 sequence: CSAREVETQYF. The CDR3 DNA sequence: TGCAGTGCTAGAGAAGTAGAGACCCAGTACTTC.

The gene calls are TRBV5-1 and TRBJ1-6; 7 bases agree with TRBD1. Germline trimming cut 4 bases from V and 7 bases from J; bases unmatched to any gene: 8. The CDR3 runs 15 residues. The germline V gene has CDR1 SGHRS and CDR2 YFSETQ. As DNA, the CDR3 is TGCGCCAGCAGCCCAGAGACAGGGAGGAATTCACCCCTCCACTTT. The encoded protein is CASSPETGRNSPLHF.

The chain combines TRBV2 with TRBJ1-1; D is unclear. Germline V gene sequence: CDR1 SNHLY, CDR2 FYNNEI. V was clipped by 0 bases and J by 1 base, with 9 bases between them. The length of the CDR3 is 15 residues. The CDR3 is CASSEALRSNTEAFF. In DNA form, the CDR3 reads TGTGCCAGCAGTGAAGCCCTTAGATCGAACACTGAAGCTTTCTTT.

This clonotype was found many times. In nucleotides, the CDR3 is TGCGCCAGCAGCATACAAAGCCAAGAGACCCAGTACTTC. Its protein is CASSIQSQETQYF. The chain recombines TRBV5-1 with TRBJ2-5; D call uncertain. From germline, CDR1 is SGHRS and CDR2 YFSETQ. The CDR3 runs 13 residues. Trimming took off 4 bases at V and 1 base at J, with 8 bases between the two ends.

Only a few counts were recorded for this clonotype. The CDR3 loop reads CASSNFQGPKAFF. The DNA for the CDR3 is TGTGCCAGCAGCAACTTCCAGGGGCCTAAAGCTTTCTTT. The chain has TRBV12-3 or TRBV12-4 and TRBJ1-1; tentative D call: TRBD1 (6 bases). Trimming stripped 6 bases from V and 9 bases from J, with 17 bases between. The length of the CDR3 is 13 residues.

This clonotype has at least ten counts. The CDR3 DNA follows: TGTGCCACCAAGGCAGGACAGAACACTGAAGCTTTCTTT. Protein: CATKAGQNTEAFF. The chain has TRBV24-1 and TRBJ1-1; weak D call: TRBD1 (5 bases). Germline loops: CDR1 KGHDR, CDR2 SFDVKD. The CDR3 loop spans 13 amino acids. The V and J ends lost 8 bases and 1 base respectively, with 10 bases between them.

This clonotype was observed many times. This chain connects TRBV12-3 or TRBV12-4 to TRBJ1-1; D may be TRBD1 (6 bases). The CDR3 spans 14 residues. Between the trimmed V and J ends, which lost 1 base and 1 base, there was a span of 7 bases. The CDR3 DNA sequence: TGTGCCAGCAGTTTAGTACAGGGGAACACTGAAGCTTTCTTT. This codes for CASSLVQGNTEAFF.

The chain uses TRBV5-1 and TRBJ2-7; either TRBD1 or TRBD2 may supply D (6 bases each). Between the trimmed V and J ends, which lost 0 bases and 5 bases, there was a span of 18 bases. In germline, CDR1 is SGHRS, CDR2 YFSETQ. This CDR3 spans 16 amino acids. The CDR3 DNA reads as TGCGCCAGCAGCTTGGACAGGACCGCGGAGGGGGACGAGCAGTACTTC. Its translation: CASSLDRTAEGDEQYF.

DNA for the CDR3: TGTGCCAGCAGTTACTCGGAGGGGGCAGATACGCAGTATTTT. Its translation: CASSYSEGADTQYF. The chain recombines TRBV6-2 or TRBV6-3 with TRBJ2-3; D is perhaps TRBD1 or TRBD2 (6 bases each). Per the germline V gene, CDR1 is MNHEY and CDR2 is SVGEGT. CDR3 length equals 14 residues. The ends were cut back, 0 bases at V and 4 bases at J, with 8 bases in the middle.

This clonotype was found a few times. V gene TRBV5-1 combines with J gene TRBJ1-2, with D tentatively TRBD1 (5 bases). Germline V lookup: CDR1 SGHRS, CDR2 YFSETQ. Trimming removed 0 bases from V and 2 bases from J, with 11 bases in between. The CDR3 has 15 residues. The CDR3 protein is CASSLVFDRNYGYTF. In DNA, the CDR3 is TGCGCCAGCAGCTTGGTATTCGACAGAAACTATGGCTACACCTTC. Full variable domain (remainder filled in from reference TRBV5-1 and TRBJ1-2): KAGVTQTPRYLIKTRGQQVTLSCSPISGHRSVSWYQQTPGQGLQFLFEYFSETQRNKGNFPGRFSGRQFSNSRSEMNVSTLELGDSALYLCASSLVFDRNYGYTFGSGTRLTVV.

The rearrangement joins TRBV5-1 to TRBJ1-3; no clear D gene. V lost 2 bases, J lost 3 bases, and 15 bases lay in between. The CDR3 runs to 16 residues. Germline V lookup: CDR1 SGHRS, CDR2 YFSETQ. In DNA, the CDR3 is TGCGCCAGCAGCTTATCACTTGGAACAAATGGAAACACCATATATTTT. Residues: CASSLSLGTNGNTIYF.